These 8 T cell receptor beta chains came from one sample sequenced in a study of control samples from healthy donors and cancer patients. Measured with immunoSEQ multiplex PCR; TCRdb has only the in-frame clones, and not every one. The sample comprises about 130,000 clones, approximately 94% of which are singletons, and 1.7% rests with the top ten. The sample comprised PBMCs. These receptors all come from a man aged 50-60 years with head and neck cancer.

The chain recombines TRBV5-6 with TRBJ1-4, with 11 bases aligning to TRBD1. CDR3 length: 15 residues. V gave up 3 bases and J gave up 7 bases; unmatched junction bases: 5. Germline CDR1 SGHDT, CDR2 YYEEEE. CDR3 region: CASSWGQGDGEKLFF. In nucleotides, the CDR3 is TGTGCCAGCAGCTGGGGACAGGGGGATGGTGAAAAACTGTTTTTT.

V and J are TRBV9 and TRBJ2-2; unclear D gene. This CDR3 spans 15 amino acids. The V end lost 3 bases, the J end lost 8 bases, and 17 bases lay between the germline ends. Germline V gene data show CDR1 as SGDLS and CDR2 as YYNGEE. The CDR3 spells CASSAQPSHAGELFF. CDR3 coding DNA: TGTGCCAGCAGCGCCCAGCCGAGCCACGCAGGGGAGCTGTTTTTT.

V usage is TRBV19 and J usage is TRBJ2-1; no definite D call. V lost 6 bases and J 10 bases, leaving 7 bases between the germline ends. From germline, CDR1 is LNHDA and CDR2 SQIVND (reference sequence). This CDR3 comprises 10 residues. The DNA of the CDR3 is TGTGCCAGTAGGCCCGAGGAGCAGTTCTTC. It codes for CASRPEEQFF.

V usage is TRBV3-1 (or the pseudogene TRBV3-2) and J usage is TRBJ2-3, with D tentatively TRBD1 (6 bases). Germline loops: CDR1 LGHDT, CDR2 YNNKEL (reference sequence). V was trimmed by 1 base and J by 0 bases, leaving 17 bases between them. The CDR3 spans 18 residues. The CDR3 DNA is TGTGCCAGCAGCCAAGTATTGGGCAGGGGTTCAAGCACAGATACGCAGTATTTT. Protein: CASSQVLGRGSSTDTQYF.

The chain joins TRBV3-1 (or the pseudogene TRBV3-2) to TRBJ2-7, with 8 nucleotides matching TRBD1. J lost 5 bases, V lost 5 bases, and 8 bases had no gene match. Germline-derived CDR1 and CDR2 are LGHDT and YNNKEL (reference sequence). The CDR3 contains 14 residues. The CDR3 bases are TGTGCCAGCAGCAATCGAGGACAGGGCGACGAGCAGTACTTC. This gives the protein CASSNRGQGDEQYF.

The CDR3 region is CASSVGGLSGNTIYF. In DNA form, the CDR3 reads TGTGCCAGCAGCGTTGGGGGCCTCTCTGGAAACACCATATATTTT. The V gene is TRBV9, the J gene TRBJ1-3; TRBD1 is a possible D gene (6 bases). The germline V and J ends were trimmed by 2 bases and 0 bases, with 9 bases remaining between them. Germline V gene lookup returns CDR1 SGDLS and CDR2 YYNGEE. The CDR3 loop spans 15 amino acids.

This clone has only one observation. The chain uses TRBV7-2 and TRBJ1-1; no clear D. V lost 2 bases, J lost 4 bases, and 11 bases lay in between. The germline V gene has CDR1 SGHTA and CDR2 FQGNSA. This CDR3 has 14 amino acids. Written as DNA, the CDR3 is TGTGCCAGCAGCTTAAAGAGGGTCGGCACTGAAGCTTTCTTT. It codes for CASSLKRVGTEAFF.

The chain couples TRBV19 to TRBJ1-1; 8 bases agree with TRBD1. Trimming cost V 3 bases and J 4 bases; bases outside gene matches: 7. This CDR3 contains 15 residues. Germline loops: CDR1 LNHDA, CDR2 SQIVND (reference sequence). CDR3 loop: CASSIGQGGFTEAFF. CDR3 nucleotides: TGTGCCAGTAGTATTGGACAGGGAGGGTTCACTGAAGCTTTCTTT.